Included here is one T cell receptor (beta chain) sequence, with context. Its antigen is undetermined. The length of the CDR3 is 16 residues. Germline loops: CDR1 SGHTA, CDR2 FQGNSA. This specimen comes from a study of CXCR3-negative and CXCR3-positive naive CD8 T cells. Study-wide results and limits: Naive cells that were CXCR3-positive had more hydrophobic TRB CDR3s (compared with CXCR3-negative naive cells).

TRB cDNA libraries were made by UMI-labeled 5' RACE. TCRdb reprocessed the 5' RACE reads and stores each CDR3 protein as one record, lacking DNA. The specimen's table records approximately 120,000 distinct CDR3 sequences. Sequenced sample: naive CXCR3+ CD8+ T cells from blood. Regarding subset: CD45RO-CCR7+CD27+CD95- naive CD8+ T cells expressing CXCR3 (TNR3+). This chain connects TRBV7-2 to TRBJ1-2; TCRdb outputs TRBD1, but without DNA this stays unchecked. The TCR sequence derives from a human donor in good health. Some clones in this sample may be carry-over from other donors' samples. This CDR3 is CAIYPGHPEAVYGYTF.